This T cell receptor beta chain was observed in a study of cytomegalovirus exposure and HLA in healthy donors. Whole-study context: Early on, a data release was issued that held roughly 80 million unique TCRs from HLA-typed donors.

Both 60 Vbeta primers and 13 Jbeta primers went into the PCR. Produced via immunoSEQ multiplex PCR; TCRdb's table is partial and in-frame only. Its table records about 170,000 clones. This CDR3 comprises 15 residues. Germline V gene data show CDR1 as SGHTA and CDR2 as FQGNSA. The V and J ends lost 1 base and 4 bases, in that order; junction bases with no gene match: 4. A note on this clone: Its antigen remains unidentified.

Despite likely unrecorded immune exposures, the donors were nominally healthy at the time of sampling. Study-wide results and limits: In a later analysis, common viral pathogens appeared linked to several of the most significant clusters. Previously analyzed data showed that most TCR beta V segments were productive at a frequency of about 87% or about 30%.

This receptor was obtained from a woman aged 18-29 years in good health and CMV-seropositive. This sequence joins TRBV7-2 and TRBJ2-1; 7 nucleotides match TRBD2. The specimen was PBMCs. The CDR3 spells CASSLGLAAYNEQFF. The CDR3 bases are TGTGCCAGCAGCTTAGGGCTAGCGGCTTACAATGAGCAGTTCTTC.